Sequencing of this TCR beta chain was carried out in a study of shared clonotypes between healthy human individuals. Study as a whole: Donors had three CD4 naive, three CD4 memory, two CD8 naive and one CD8 memory plate apiece.

Germline V lookup: CDR1 LGHNA, CDR2 YSLEER. CDR3 length equals 15 residues. Trimming cost V 0 bases and J 4 bases, with 10 bases left between them. About this clone: At the DNA level, this CDR3 is encoded by other sequences in the same sample as well.

Clones were read by immunoSEQ multiplex PCR, and TCRdb kept only the in-frame ones, dropping some. The sample records 2.5 million or so clones, over 85% being singletons. The receptor was isolated from a man younger than 30 in good health. The material sequenced was naive CD4+ T cells sorted from blood. Subset given: CD45RA+ positively selected. The genes are TRBV4-3 and TRBJ1-5; D remains unclear. CDR3 in amino acids: CASSQEVGPNQPQHF. The CDR3 bases are TGCGCCAGCAGCCAAGAAGTGGGCCCAAATCAGCCCCAGCATTTT.